A selection of T cell receptor beta chains follows, all from one sample in a study of human T cells and chemical hapten exposure. TCRdb reanalysed the RACE reads using MiXCR and keeps one entry per CDR3 protein. The sample includes around 250,000 distinct CDR3 sequences, about 9% of them seen just once. Sequenced here: whole blood, sampled in connection with sensitization to the hapten diphenylcyclopropenone (DPC). The receptor set was obtained from a woman aged 35 to 49 with alopecia areata. Some clones in this sample may be carry-over from other donors' samples. Both conserved end residues are trimmed from each CDR3.

>TRBJ2-1|TRBV3-1
ASSQVGDNEQF
>TRBJ2-1|TRBV6-2/TRBV6-3
ASRDSGLAGVDEQF
>TRBJ2-1|TRBV29-1
SVARRNEQF
>TRBJ1-1|TRBV7-8
ASSLVRGSTEAF
>TRBJ1-5|TRBV5-1
ASSPDGNSNQPQH
>TRBJ2-1|TRBV12-3/TRBV12-4
ASSFVVGSSYNEQF
>TRBJ2-5|TRBV6-2/TRBV6-3
ASSLGGGGLQETQY
>TRBJ2-2|TRBV12-3/TRBV12-4
ASSPRTSGSSTGELF
>TRBJ1-5|TRBV9
ASSPRDRGLQPQH
>TRBJ1-4|TRBV6-5
ASSSRQEKLF
>TRBJ2-5|TRBV4-3
ASSQDTRPEETQY
>TRBJ1-4|TRBV7-2
ASSLPGQTNEKLF
>TRBJ2-5|TRBV6-6
ATLLETQY
>TRBJ2-7|TRBV27
ASSLGPPAGTGSGEQY
>TRBJ2-3|TRBV20-1
SGTSGPTDTQY
>TRBJ2-1|TRBV6-6
ASSYPELGGLSSYNEQF
>TRBJ1-2|TRBV20-1
SATPGQGIDYGYT
>TRBJ1-4|TRBV6-5
ASRGSNEKLF
>TRBJ2-5|TRBV4-3
ASSPGAGVTQETQY
>TRBJ2-5|TRBV7-2
ASSARQGGVTQY
>TRBJ2-1|TRBV7-9
ASSLGPARGHDGEQF
>TRBJ1-2|TRBV7-2
ASSLVGIQTYGYT
>TRBJ2-7|TRBV6-5
ASSYTTSYEQY
>TRBJ2-7|TRBV5-1
ASTEGSASNEQY
>TRBJ1-1|TRBV12-3/TRBV12-4
ASSPDTEAF
>TRBJ2-1|TRBV27
ASSLGLADPWNEQF
>TRBJ1-1|TRBV10-3
AITTRGGTEAF
>TRBJ1-2|TRBV5-1
ASSLGYGSGYT
>TRBJ2-1|TRBV28
ASSLQTGVENEQF
>TRBJ2-1|TRBV12-3/TRBV12-4
ASSFLRDRVNEQF
>TRBJ2-2|TRBV28
ASSPKGRVAVTGELF
>TRBJ2-5|TRBV9
ASSVAWGQQETQY
>TRBJ2-6|TRBV7-3
ASSLDSVPSGANVLT
>TRBJ2-2|TRBV20-1
SARDIAGGHTGELF
>TRBJ1-5|TRBV21-1
ASSRPGGEAQPQH
>TRBJ2-1|TRBV27
ASSLSDWGGNEQF
>TRBJ1-1|TRBV7-3
ASSRAAGNTEAF
>TRBJ2-1|TRBV29-1
SAQGRSLIDNEQF
>TRBJ2-6|TRBV24-1
ATSAKGAGANVLT
>TRBJ2-3|TRBV7-2
ASSLLTSGTDTQY
>TRBJ2-4|TRBV28
ASSPQGLAKNIQY
>TRBJ2-7|TRBV28
ASSLYPPGVYEQY
>TRBJ2-1|TRBV29-1
SVGAGRNEQF
>TRBJ2-3|TRBV6-2/TRBV6-3
ASSYWTGIADTQY
>TRBJ1-6|TRBV7-2
ASSLMTHSGSPLH
>TRBJ2-7|TRBV6-1
ASSGTTGNEQY
>TRBJ2-3|TRBV7-3
ASSFGRNTQY
>TRBJ2-3|TRBV7-9
ASSTGQGSTDTQY
>TRBJ1-1|TRBV6-2/TRBV6-3
ASKQGDTEAF
>TRBJ2-5|TRBV5-5
ASSLSSGTQETQY
>TRBJ2-7|TRBV12-3/TRBV12-4
ASSSQGVNEQY
>TRBJ1-2|TRBV4-1
ASSQANYGYT
>TRBJ2-7|TRBV28
ASSLGTSFGEQY
>TRBJ2-7|TRBV12-3/TRBV12-4
ASSPGSGEQY
>TRBJ2-5|TRBV29-1
SVDRVGGETQY
>TRBJ2-7|TRBV28
ASGRTVGSYEQY
>TRBJ1-5|TRBV7-2
ASSPDRGPQPQH
>TRBJ1-4|TRBV4-3
ASSQEPGATTNEKLF
>TRBJ2-2|TRBV29-1
SVVTGSGELF